This section outlines one T cell receptor (beta chain) sequence together with its context. This sample is part of a study of T cell responses to AZD1222 COVID-19 vaccine. This CDR3 has 13 amino acids. Germline V lookup: CDR1 SNHLY, CDR2 FYNNEI. V was shortened by 10 bases and J by 0 bases, with 11 bases between the two germline ends. The table came from immunoSEQ multiplex PCR; TCRdb's copy has only in-frame clones and leaves some out. Among 100,000 to 150,000 clones listed, about nine tenths were seen once. The sample consisted of peripheral blood, taken on day 0 of AZD1222 vaccination. The rearrangement uses TRBV2 and TRBJ2-3, with no clear D. This clonotype was obtained from an adult in good health. The CDR3 loop reads CATADGSTDTQYF. In nucleotides, the CDR3 is TGTGCCACTGCAGACGGGAGCACAGATACGCAGTATTTT.